The 28 T cell receptor beta chains below all came from one sample that was sequenced in a study of cytomegalovirus exposure and HLA in healthy donors (dated by TCRdb to 2015 to 2018). Library method: the immunoSEQ multiplex PCR assay. For the multiplex PCR, a mixture combining 60 forward primers for TCR Vbeta segments and 13 reverse primers for TCR Jbeta segments was used. TCRdb stores this immuneACCESS table with in-frame sequences only. Part of the clones is absent; in the studies checked, under half of the shortfall reflects unresolved V genes, and no reason is known for the rest. The sample table holds around 150,000 clones, of which roughly 80% were seen once. The ten top clones hold 10% to 12% of the sample. Sequenced sample: PBMCs. These TCRs come from a man aged 18 to 29 in good health and CMV-seropositive.

The V and J genes are TRBV19 and TRBJ2-5; no definite D call. V was clipped by 2 bases and J by 5 bases, with 3 bases between them. From germline, CDR1 is LNHDA and CDR2 SQIVND (reference sequence). The CDR3 extends over 11 amino acids. DNA for the CDR3: TGTGCCAGTAGTATATCTGAGACCCAGTACTTC. Translating it yields CASSISETQYF.

In its sample, this clone was seen once. The CDR3 DNA sequence: TGTGCCAGCGTTACGGGACAGGGTTTCAATCAGCCCCAGCATTTT. Its protein is CASVTGQGFNQPQHF. The chain combines TRBV6-1 with TRBJ1-5; 9 nucleotides agree with TRBD1. Germline V lookup: CDR1 MNHNS, CDR2 SASEGT. The V and J ends lost 8 bases and 3 bases, in that order; junction bases with no gene match: 8. The CDR3 contains 15 residues.

This chain connects TRBV7-9 to TRBJ1-4, with 7 bases aligning to TRBD1. Looked up from germline, CDR1 is SEHNR and CDR2 is FQNEAQ (reference sequence). This CDR3 comprises 16 residues. The V segment lost 4 bases and the J segment 3 bases; nucleotides outside the gene matches: 8. CDR3 sequence: CASSSQGPPANEKLFF. DNA of the CDR3: TGTGCCAGCAGCTCACAGGGGCCCCCGGCTAATGAAAAACTGTTTTTT.

V usage is TRBV11-2 and J usage is TRBJ1-1; D is perhaps TRBD1 (5 bases). CDR3 size: 15 residues. The germline gives CDR1 SGHAT, CDR2 FQNNGV. Trimming removed 1 base at V and 0 bases at J, with 9 bases between. CDR3 in DNA: TGTGCCAGCAGCTTAGGGCGGGGGGTGAACACTGAAGCTTTCTTT. It yields the protein CASSLGRGVNTEAFF.

The chain has TRBV28 and TRBJ2-7, with 11 bases identical to TRBD1. The V gene's germline CDR1 is MDHEN and CDR2 SYDVKM. J lost 3 bases, V lost 10 bases, and 5 bases had no gene match. CDR3 size: 13 residues. The CDR3, as DNA: TGTGCCACGACCGGGACAGGGGGCTACGAGCAGTACTTC. This encodes CATTGTGGYEQYF.

V gene TRBV6-5 combines with J gene TRBJ2-7; 8 positions match TRBD2. The CDR3 is 14 residues long. CDR1 and CDR2 (germline): MNHEY, SVGAGI. Trimming cost V 8 bases and J 2 bases; bases outside gene matches: 8. Here the CDR3 reads CASSEGGLAYEQYF. The DNA of the CDR3 is TGTGCCAGCTCCGAGGGGGGACTAGCCTACGAGCAGTACTTC.

This rearrangement joins TRBV7-9 to TRBJ1-1; D remains ambiguous. Germline CDR1 reads SEHNR; CDR2 reads FQNEAQ (reference sequence). The CDR3 consists of 14 residues. V was trimmed by 5 bases and J by 4 bases, leaving 14 bases between them. In nucleotides, the CDR3 is TGTGCCAGCAGCCCTGCGGTGGTGGGCACTGAAGCTTTCTTT. Amino acid sequence: CASSPAVVGTEAFF.

The CDR3 nucleotides are TGTGCCAGCAGCTTACTAGCGGTATTGGGCCCCGTTGGTAATGAAAAACTGTTTTTT. Its protein is CASSLLAVLGPVGNEKLFF. The chain has TRBV7-8 and TRBJ1-4; D gene unclear. Germline V gene data show CDR1 as SGHVS and CDR2 as FQNEAQ. This CDR3 is 19 amino acids long. The germline V and J ends were trimmed by 2 bases and 4 bases, with 23 bases remaining between them. Combining the CDR3 with reference TRBV7-8 and TRBJ1-4 gives the whole variable domain GAGVSQSPRYKVAKRGQDVALRCDPISGHVSLFWYQQALGQGPEFLTYFQNEAQLDKSGLPSDRFFAERPEGSVSTLKIQRTQQEDSAVYLCASSLLAVLGPVGNEKLFFGSGTQLSVL.

This clone was seen only once. The chain has TRBV28 and TRBJ1-1, with D possibly TRBD1 on 6 matching bases. The germline V and J ends were trimmed by 8 bases and 7 bases, with 17 bases remaining between them. Germline-derived CDR1 and CDR2 are MDHEN and SYDVKM. The CDR3 has 13 residues. The CDR3 DNA reads TGTGCCAGCGGGGGCCAAGTCCGGGGTGAAGCTTTCTTT. Its translation: CASGGQVRGEAFF.

This clone was observed a few times. The genes are TRBV5-8 and TRBJ2-7; D might be TRBD2 (5 bases). The CDR3 spans 14 residues. The germline V gene encodes CDR1 SGHTS and CDR2 YDEGEE. The V and J ends lost 4 bases and 2 bases respectively, with 13 bases between them. The CDR3 reads CASSRGGGTYEQYF. As DNA, the CDR3 is TGTGCCAGCAGCCGAGGCGGAGGCACCTACGAGCAGTACTTC.

This clone was counted a few times. The chain is built from TRBV28 and TRBJ1-1; TRBD1 agrees at 8 bases. The CDR3 is 13 residues long. The V segment lost 7 bases and the J segment 3 bases; nucleotides outside the gene matches: 4. Germline lookup yields CDR1 MDHEN and CDR2 SYDVKM. The chain's CDR3 is CASTQQGDTEAFF. The CDR3 coding sequence is TGTGCCAGCACACAACAGGGGGACACTGAAGCTTTCTTT.

This chain links TRBV28 with TRBJ2-1; 8 nucleotides agree with TRBD2. Germline CDR1 is MDHEN and CDR2 is SYDVKM. V lost 8 bases and J lost 2; bases outside the gene matches: 8. The CDR3 runs 15 residues. This chain's CDR3 is CASRASGQTYNEQFF. In DNA, the CDR3 is TGTGCCAGCCGGGCTAGCGGGCAAACCTACAATGAGCAGTTCTTC.

This clone was observed a few times. The genes are TRBV6-5 and TRBJ2-5, with a weak D call TRBD2 (5 bases). Germline V gives CDR1 MNHEY, CDR2 SVGAGI. V lost 6 bases and J lost 5, with 13 bases in between. CDR3 length equals 13 residues. The CDR3 nucleotides are TGTGCCAGCAGCCCCTCCGGGGTGGAGACCCAGTACTTC. Amino acids: CASSPSGVETQYF.

This rearrangement joins TRBV2 to TRBJ2-1; 10 bases are a match to TRBD2. V lost 2 bases, J lost 8 bases, and 9 bases stayed unmatched. This CDR3 region has 16 residues. Germline lookup yields CDR1 SNHLY and CDR2 FYNNEI. The CDR3: CASSEMASGSVDEQFF. Written as DNA, the CDR3 is TGTGCCAGCAGTGAAATGGCTAGCGGGAGTGTCGATGAGCAGTTCTTC. Based on the CDR3 plus reference TRBV2 and TRBJ2-1, the full variable domain is EPEVTQTPSHQVTQMGQEVILRCVPISNHLYFYWYRQILGQKVEFLVSFYNNEISEKSEIFDDQFSVERPDGSNFTLKIRSTKLEDSAMYFCASSEMASGSVDEQFFGPGTRLTVL.

The chain joins TRBV2 to TRBJ2-2, with no clear D. This CDR3 region has 14 residues. The V end was cut by 0 bases, the J end by 1 base, with 3 bases between. CDR1 SNHLY and CDR2 FYNNEI come from the germline V gene. CDR3 coding DNA: TGTGCCAGCAGTGAAGCACTGAACACCGGGGAGCTGTTTTTT. Protein sequence: CASSEALNTGELFF.

The chain links TRBV4-1 to TRBJ2-7; 9 nucleotides line up with TRBD1. V lost 1 base to trimming and J lost 0 bases; unmatched junction nucleotides: 4. The CDR3 is 16 residues long. Germline CDR1 is MGHRA and CDR2 is YSYEKL. This chain's CDR3 is CASSQGTGVSSYEQYF. The CDR3, as DNA: TGCGCCAGCAGCCAAGGGACAGGGGTTAGCTCCTACGAGCAGTACTTC.

The chain recombines TRBV7-9 with TRBJ2-1; TRBD2 matches 11 bases. CDR1 is SEHNR and CDR2 is FQNEAQ in the germline V gene (reference sequence). The ends lost 3 bases at V and 0 bases at J; junction bases unmatched: 7. This CDR3 region has 18 residues. As DNA, the CDR3 is TGTGCCAGCAGCTTTGGACTAGCGGGCTCAAGCTCCTACAATGAGCAGTTCTTC. Residues: CASSFGLAGSSSYNEQFF.

The chain carries TRBV4-2 and TRBJ2-7; tentatively, D is TRBD2 (6 bases). V was shortened by 4 bases and J by 1 base, with 17 bases between the two germline ends. There are 16 residues in the CDR3. The germline gives CDR1 LGHNA, CDR2 YNFKEQ. In DNA, the CDR3 is TGTGCCAGCAGCCCCTCTGGCGGGACGGGTTCCTACGAGCAGTACTTC. This encodes CASSPSGGTGSYEQYF.

The genes are TRBV19 and TRBJ2-1; weak D call: TRBD2 (5 bases). Germline assignment: CDR1 LNHDA and CDR2 SQIVND (reference sequence). This CDR3 is built from 12 residues. V shed 2 bases and J shed 12 bases, with 11 bases lying between them. In nucleotides, the CDR3 is TGTGCCAGTAGTATATCGATGGGAGCGCAGTTCTTC. Amino acid sequence: CASSISMGAQFF.

The chain links TRBV4-1 to TRBJ2-1; TRBD2 might be the D (6 bases). Per the germline V gene, CDR1 is MGHRA and CDR2 is YSYEKL. The CDR3 has 17 residues. The V end lost 7 bases, the J end lost 2 bases, and 21 bases lay between the germline ends. The CDR3 nucleotides are TGCGCCAGCATGGGGGTGGGGCGGGGTGGTACCTACAATGAGCAGTTCTTC. The encoded protein is CASMGVGRGGTYNEQFF.

CDR3: CASSTRHGLAGGETQYF. CDR3 in DNA: TGTGCCAGCAGCACTCGCCACGGACTAGCGGGAGGGGAGACCCAGTACTTC. The chain recombines TRBV7-8 with TRBJ2-5; 15 positions agree with TRBD2. The CDR3 totals 17 residues. CDR1 SGHVS and CDR2 FQNEAQ come from the germline V gene. Trimming took 5 bases from V and 5 from J; bases not matched to a gene: 9.

The chain carries TRBV29-1 and TRBJ2-6; D is unclear. Germline CDR1 and CDR2: SQVTM and ANQGSEA. This CDR3 has 12 residues. The V end was cut by 7 bases, the J end by 2 bases, with 6 bases between. In nucleotides, the CDR3 is TGCAGCGCTAGAACTGGGGCCAACGTCCTGACTTTC. Translating it yields CSARTGANVLTF.

The genes are TRBV5-1 and TRBJ1-2; D unclear. The CDR3 totals 14 residues. Germline CDR1 reads SGHRS; CDR2 reads YFSETQ. V was clipped by 4 bases and J by 0 bases, with 10 bases between them. CDR3 residues: CASSIDSPNYGYTF. The CDR3 DNA sequence: TGCGCCAGCAGCATAGACTCCCCTAACTATGGCTACACCTTC.

The genes are TRBV19 and TRBJ1-2, with D perhaps matching TRBD1 (6 bases). From germline, CDR1 is LNHDA and CDR2 SQIVND (reference sequence). Deletions cut 7 bases from V and 8 bases from J, with 26 bases between. CDR3 length: 16 amino acids. The CDR3 nucleotides are TGTGCCAGTACCAAAGGTGGGACACTTAACTCAGGGGGCTACACCTTC. Encoded protein: CASTKGGTLNSGGYTF.

The chain is built from TRBV28 and TRBJ2-5; 9 positions match TRBD1. V shed 4 bases, J shed 4 bases, and the junction held 7 bases outside the gene matches. The CDR3 has 15 amino acids. Germline loops: CDR1 MDHEN, CDR2 SYDVKM. CDR3 region: CASSSTGGRLETQYF. CDR3 coding DNA: TGTGCCAGCAGTTCAACAGGGGGCAGGTTAGAGACCCAGTACTTC.

This rearrangement joins TRBV6-1 to TRBJ2-5; 8 bases fit TRBD1. This CDR3 has 16 residues. V was pared by 6 bases and J by 1 base, with 10 bases of the junction left unmatched. The germline V gene encodes CDR1 MNHNS and CDR2 SASEGT. CDR3 sequence reads: CASREIKDRAQETQYF. In nucleotides, the CDR3 is TGTGCCAGCAGAGAAATAAAGGACAGGGCCCAAGAGACCCAGTACTTC.

The chain links TRBV6-1 to TRBJ2-7; D unclear. Germline CDR1 reads MNHNS; CDR2 reads SASEGT. V was cut by 4 bases and J by 7 bases, with 14 bases left in between. CDR3 length: 13 amino acids. The CDR3 spells CASSVASDLEQYF. The CDR3 region has the DNA TGTGCCAGCAGTGTGGCCAGCGACTTGGAGCAGTACTTC.

The chain links TRBV6-1 to TRBJ2-7, with 8 bases that match TRBD2. The CDR3 contains 14 residues. Trimming at V came to 0 bases and at J to 10 bases, leaving 8 bases not matched to a gene. Germline V gene sequence: CDR1 MNHNS, CDR2 SASEGT. CDR3 sequence: CASSEAVSGDLQYF. The CDR3, as DNA: TGTGCCAGCAGTGAAGCGGTTAGCGGGGACCTACAGTACTTC.